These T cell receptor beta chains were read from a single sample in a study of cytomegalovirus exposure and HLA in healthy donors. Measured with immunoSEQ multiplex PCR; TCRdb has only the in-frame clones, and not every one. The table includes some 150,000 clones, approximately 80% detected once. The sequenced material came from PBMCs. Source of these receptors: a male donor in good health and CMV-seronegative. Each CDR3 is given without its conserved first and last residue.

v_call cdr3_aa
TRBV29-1 SVERQAAYGYT
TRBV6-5 ASSRLPRDEQY
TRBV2 ASNSWGAQETQY
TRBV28 ASSSPTGTTYGYT
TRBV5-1 ASSLGGPKETQY
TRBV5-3 ARSSGVCPYTQY
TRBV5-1 ASSLGASDKY
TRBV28 ASSPRYEQY
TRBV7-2 ASSVRLTGDTEAF
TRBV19 ASLNPGQGAINYGYT
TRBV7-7 ASSPGPGLSYEQY
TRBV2 AGTAGSGEQF
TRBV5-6 ASKARLYGYT
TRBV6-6 ASRWTSGVGTGELF
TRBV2 ASSPIAGTVSTGELF
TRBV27 ASTPGGAGTKAF
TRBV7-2 ASSTRTGVSTDTQY
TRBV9 ASSVEGGNSYEQY
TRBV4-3 ASSQERGGPNGYT
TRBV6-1 ASQGPAGAYNEQF
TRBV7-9 ASSLMDRGLF
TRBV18 ASSRETASPLH
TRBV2 ASSDSSNEKLF
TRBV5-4 ASSSTGTGFEAF
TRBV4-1 ASSQVLATNEKLF
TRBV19 ASSIPSPTGTDYNSPLH
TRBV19 ASRDRTYNSPLH
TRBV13 ASSLETGGNTIY
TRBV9 ASSVPRTGGLNEQF
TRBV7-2 ASSPPGRGMRTEAF
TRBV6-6 ASREEGRTEKLF
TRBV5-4 ASSLGQGREQY
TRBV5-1 ASSLTGTPQETQY
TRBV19 ASSIAQGYFSNVDTQY
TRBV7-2 ASSWTSGGFNTGELF
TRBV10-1 ASSGHKSSYNEQF
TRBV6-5 ASSYPDRLEAF
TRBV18 ASSQNRGYNSPLH
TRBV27 ASRFGTGGMNTEAF
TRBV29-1 SGGGTSGVLAKNIQY
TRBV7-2 ASSFALDRVNTIY
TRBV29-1 SVGTGNGNQPQH
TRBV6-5 ASKTGVSTGELF
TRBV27 ASGDRSSYNEQF
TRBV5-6 ASSHRTGTTISGNTIY
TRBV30 AWTGGYEQY
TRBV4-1 ASSNSRTGGDEQF
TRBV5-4 ASSFNLFEQY
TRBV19 ASSIGRDNSPLH
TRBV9 ASSVTAGVNEQF
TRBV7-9 SSSLTRGPLYNEQF
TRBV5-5 ASSLDRGSTEAF
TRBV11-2 ASSLGSGGAGSYEQY